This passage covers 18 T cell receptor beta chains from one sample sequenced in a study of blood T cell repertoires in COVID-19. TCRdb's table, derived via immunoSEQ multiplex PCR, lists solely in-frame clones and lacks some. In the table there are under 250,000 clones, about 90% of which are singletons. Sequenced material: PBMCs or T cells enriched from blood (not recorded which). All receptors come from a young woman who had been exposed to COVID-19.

This chain's CDR3 is CASSEFAAPPYNSPLHF. CDR3 nucleotide sequence: TGTGCCAGCAGTGAGTTTGCAGCGCCCCCTTATAATTCACCCCTCCACTTT. The gene calls are TRBV6-1 and TRBJ1-6; unclear D gene. The V gene's germline CDR1 is MNHNS and CDR2 SASEGT. The ends were cut back, 3 bases at V and 4 bases at J, with 16 bases in the middle. This CDR3 contains 17 residues.

The CDR3 sequence is CASSLGRVQYF. The CDR3 DNA reads as TGTGCCAGCAGCTTGGGTCGCGTGCAGTACTTC. The rearrangement uses TRBV5-8 and TRBJ2-7; the D is unclear. The V gene's germline CDR1 is SGHTS and CDR2 YDEGEE. The germline V and J ends were trimmed by 0 bases and 9 bases, with 7 bases remaining between them. The CDR3 is made up of 11 amino acids.

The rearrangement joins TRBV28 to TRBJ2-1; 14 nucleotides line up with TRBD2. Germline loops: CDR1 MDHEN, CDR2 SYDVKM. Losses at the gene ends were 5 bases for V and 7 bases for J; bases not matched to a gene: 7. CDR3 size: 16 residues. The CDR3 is CASSPRLAGGENEQFF. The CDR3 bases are TGTGCCAGCAGTCCTCGACTAGCGGGAGGGGAAAATGAGCAGTTCTTC.

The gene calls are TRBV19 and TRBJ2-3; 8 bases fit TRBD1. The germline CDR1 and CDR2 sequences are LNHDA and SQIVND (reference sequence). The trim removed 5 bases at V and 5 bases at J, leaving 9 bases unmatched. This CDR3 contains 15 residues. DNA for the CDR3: TGTGCCAGTAGTCCGGCAGGGGGCGTGCTAGATACGCAGTATTTT. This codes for CASSPAGGVLDTQYF.

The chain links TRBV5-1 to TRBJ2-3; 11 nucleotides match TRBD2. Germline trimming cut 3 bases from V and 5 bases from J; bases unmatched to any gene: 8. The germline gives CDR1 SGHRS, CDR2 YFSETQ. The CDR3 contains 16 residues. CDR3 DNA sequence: TGCGCCAGCAGCTGGGACCTAGCGGGAGGCGGAGATACGCAGTATTTT. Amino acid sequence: CASSWDLAGGGDTQYF.

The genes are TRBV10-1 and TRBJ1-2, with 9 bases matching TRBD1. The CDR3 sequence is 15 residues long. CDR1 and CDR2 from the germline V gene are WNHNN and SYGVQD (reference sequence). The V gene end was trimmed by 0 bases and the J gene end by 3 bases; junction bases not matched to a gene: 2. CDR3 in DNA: TGCGCCAGCAGTGAGTCGAGGACAGGGGACTATGGCTACACCTTC. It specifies CASSESRTGDYGYTF.

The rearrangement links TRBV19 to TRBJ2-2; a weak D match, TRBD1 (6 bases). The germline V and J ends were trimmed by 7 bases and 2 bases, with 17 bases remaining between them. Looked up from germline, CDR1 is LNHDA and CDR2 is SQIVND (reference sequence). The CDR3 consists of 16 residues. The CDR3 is CASTLGTPANTGELFF. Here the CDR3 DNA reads TGTGCCAGTACCCTAGGGACACCTGCCAACACCGGGGAGCTGTTTTTT.

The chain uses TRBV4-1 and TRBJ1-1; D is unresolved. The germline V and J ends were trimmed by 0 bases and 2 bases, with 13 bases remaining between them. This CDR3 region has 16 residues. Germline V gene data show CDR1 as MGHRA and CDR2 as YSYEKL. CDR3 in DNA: TGCGCCAGCAGCCAAGATAGAATTACGAGAAACACTGAAGCTTTCTTT. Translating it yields CASSQDRITRNTEAFF.

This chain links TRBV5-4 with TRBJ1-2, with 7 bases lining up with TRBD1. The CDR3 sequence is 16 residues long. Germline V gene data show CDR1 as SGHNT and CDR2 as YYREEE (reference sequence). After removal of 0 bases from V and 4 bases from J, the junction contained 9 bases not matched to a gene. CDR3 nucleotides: TGTGCCAGCAGCTTGGATCCCGGACAGGTCCCCTATGGCTACACCTTC. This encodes CASSLDPGQVPYGYTF.

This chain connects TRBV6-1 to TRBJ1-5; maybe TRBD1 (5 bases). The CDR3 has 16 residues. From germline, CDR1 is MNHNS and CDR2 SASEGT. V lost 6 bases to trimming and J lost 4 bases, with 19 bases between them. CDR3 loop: CASSERDYAKNQPQHF. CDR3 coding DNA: TGTGCCAGCAGCGAAAGGGACTACGCGAAAAATCAGCCCCAGCATTTT.

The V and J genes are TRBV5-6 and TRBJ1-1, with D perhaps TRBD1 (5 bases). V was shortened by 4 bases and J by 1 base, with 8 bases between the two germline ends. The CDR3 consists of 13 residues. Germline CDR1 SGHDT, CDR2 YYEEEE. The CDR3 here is CASSLDRNTEAFF. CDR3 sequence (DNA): TGTGCCAGCAGCCTAGACAGGAACACTGAAGCTTTCTTT.

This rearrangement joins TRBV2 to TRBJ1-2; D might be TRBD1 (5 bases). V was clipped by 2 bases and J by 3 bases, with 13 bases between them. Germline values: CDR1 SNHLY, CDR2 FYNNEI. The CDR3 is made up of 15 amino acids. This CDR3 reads CASSESLRVDYGYTF. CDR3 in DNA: TGTGCCAGCAGTGAAAGCCTCAGGGTAGACTATGGCTACACCTTC. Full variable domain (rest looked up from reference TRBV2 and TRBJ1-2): EPEVTQTPSHQVTQMGQEVILRCVPISNHLYFYWYRQILGQKVEFLVSFYNNEISEKSEIFDDQFSVERPDGSNFTLKIRSTKLEDSAMYFCASSESLRVDYGYTFGSGTRLTVV.

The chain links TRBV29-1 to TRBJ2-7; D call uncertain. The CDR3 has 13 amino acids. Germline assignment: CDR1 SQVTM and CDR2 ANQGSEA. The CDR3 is CIVRRLEAYEQYF. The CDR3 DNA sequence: TGCATCGTGCGCCGCTTAGAAGCCTACGAGCAGTACTTC.

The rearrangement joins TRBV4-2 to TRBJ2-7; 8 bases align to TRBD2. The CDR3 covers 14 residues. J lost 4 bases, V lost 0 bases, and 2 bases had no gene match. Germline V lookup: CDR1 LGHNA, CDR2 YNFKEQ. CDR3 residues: CASSQELAAYEQYF. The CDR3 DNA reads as TGTGCCAGCAGCCAAGAACTAGCGGCTTACGAGCAGTACTTC.

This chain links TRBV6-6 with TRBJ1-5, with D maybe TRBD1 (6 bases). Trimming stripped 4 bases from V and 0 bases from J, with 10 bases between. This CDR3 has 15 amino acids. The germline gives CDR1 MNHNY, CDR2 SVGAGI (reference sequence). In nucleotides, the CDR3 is TGTGCCAGCAGTTGGGGACATCATAGCAATCAGCCCCAGCATTTT. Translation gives CASSWGHHSNQPQHF.

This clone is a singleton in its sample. The CDR3 nucleotides read TGTGCCAGCAGCTTAGCTGTACTCACAGATACGCAGTATTTT. It codes for CASSLAVLTDTQYF. The rearrangement uses TRBV7-2 and TRBJ2-3; D is unresolved. This CDR3 is built from 14 residues. From germline, CDR1 is SGHTA and CDR2 FQGNSA. The germline V and J ends were trimmed by 0 bases and 2 bases, with 6 bases remaining between them.

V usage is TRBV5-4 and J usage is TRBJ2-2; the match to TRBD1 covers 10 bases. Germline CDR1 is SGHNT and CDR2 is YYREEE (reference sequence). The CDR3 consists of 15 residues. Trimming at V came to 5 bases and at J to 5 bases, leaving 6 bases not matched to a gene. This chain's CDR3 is CASRRDRGGTGELFF. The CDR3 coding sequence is TGTGCCAGCAGGAGGGACAGGGGAGGGACCGGGGAGCTGTTTTTT.

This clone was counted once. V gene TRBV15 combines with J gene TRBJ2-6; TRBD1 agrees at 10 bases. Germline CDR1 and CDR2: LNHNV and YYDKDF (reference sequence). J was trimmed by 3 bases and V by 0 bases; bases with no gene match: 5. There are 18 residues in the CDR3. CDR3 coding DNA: TGTGCCACCAGCAGAGACCGGACAGGGGGTCGTGGGGCCAACGTCCTGACTTTC. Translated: CATSRDRTGGRGANVLTF.